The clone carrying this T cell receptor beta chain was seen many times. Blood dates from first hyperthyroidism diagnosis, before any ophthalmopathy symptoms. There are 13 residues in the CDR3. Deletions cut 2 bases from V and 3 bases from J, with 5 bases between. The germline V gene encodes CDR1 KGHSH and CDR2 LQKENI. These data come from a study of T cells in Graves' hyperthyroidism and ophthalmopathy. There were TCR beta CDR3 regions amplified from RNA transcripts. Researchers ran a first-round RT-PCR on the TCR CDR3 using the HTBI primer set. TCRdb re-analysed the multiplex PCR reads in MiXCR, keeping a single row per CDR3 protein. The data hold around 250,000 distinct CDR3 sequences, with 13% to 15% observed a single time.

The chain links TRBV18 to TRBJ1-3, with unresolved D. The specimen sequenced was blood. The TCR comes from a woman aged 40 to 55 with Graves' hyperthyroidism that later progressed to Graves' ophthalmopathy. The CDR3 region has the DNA TGTGCCAGCTCACCAACTGATGGAAACACCATATATTTT. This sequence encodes CASSPTDGNTIYF.